This entry concerns a single T cell receptor beta chain. No antigen is known for it. The table came from immunoSEQ multiplex PCR; TCRdb's copy has only in-frame clones and leaves some out. The data show about 67,000 clones, approximately 94% seen once. This specimen belongs to a study of cytomegalovirus exposure and HLA in healthy donors. Study-level points and caveats: Most observed TCR sequences were rare, whereas some public TCRs were detected in many donors. According to reports, the classifier identified cytomegalovirus status with high specificity and sensitivity.

The V end lost 4 bases, the J end lost 1 base, and 4 bases lay between the germline ends. The CDR3 totals 12 residues. CDR1 and CDR2 from the germline V gene are SNHLY and FYNNEI. The chain employs TRBV2 and TRBJ2-5; D remains unclear. Sequencing was carried out using PBMCs. This receptor was taken from a woman between 18 and 30 years old in good health and CMV-seronegative. CDR3 sequence: CASSVGQETQYF. CDR3 DNA sequence: TGTGCCAGCAGTGTCGGCCAAGAGACCCAGTACTTC. Complete variable domain (other parts from reference TRBV2 and TRBJ2-5): EPEVTQTPSHQVTQMGQEVILRCVPISNHLYFYWYRQILGQKVEFLVSFYNNEISEKSEIFDDQFSVERPDGSNFTLKIRSTKLEDSAMYFCASSVGQETQYFGPGTRLLVL.